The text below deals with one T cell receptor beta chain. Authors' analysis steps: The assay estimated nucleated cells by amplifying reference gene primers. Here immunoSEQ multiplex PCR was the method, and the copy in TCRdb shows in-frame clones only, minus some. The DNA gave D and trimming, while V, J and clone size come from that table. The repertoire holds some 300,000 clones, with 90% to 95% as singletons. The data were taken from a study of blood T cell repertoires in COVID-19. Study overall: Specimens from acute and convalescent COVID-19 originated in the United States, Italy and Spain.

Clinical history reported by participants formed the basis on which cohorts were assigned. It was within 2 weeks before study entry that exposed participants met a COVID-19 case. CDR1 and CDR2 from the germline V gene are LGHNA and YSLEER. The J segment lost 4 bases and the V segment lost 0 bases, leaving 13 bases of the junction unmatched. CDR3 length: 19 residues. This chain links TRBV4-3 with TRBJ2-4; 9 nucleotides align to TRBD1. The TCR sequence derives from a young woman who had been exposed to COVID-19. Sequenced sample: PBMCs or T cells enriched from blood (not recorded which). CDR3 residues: CASSQDLGNRGLWKNIQYF. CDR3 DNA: TGCGCCAGCAGCCAAGACCTCGGGAACAGGGGGCTATGGAAAAACATTCAGTACTTC.